One and the same sample provided the 14 T cell receptor beta chains below, sequenced in a study of blood T cell repertoires in COVID-19 (dated by TCRdb to about 2020). Receptors were amplified or captured by the immunoSEQ multiplex PCR assay. Not all clones reach the TCRdb copy of this immuneACCESS table, which keeps in-frame sequences only. Checked studies attribute under half of the gap to unresolved V genes and leave the rest unexplained. For this sample there are about 130,000 clones; just under 85% appear just once. Jointly, the top ten make up around 13% of the sample. Sequencing was done on a sample of peripheral blood. The receptor set was obtained from a human donor in a cohort sampled during active COVID-19.

The V call is TRBV10-3, the J call TRBJ2-1, with TRBD2 matching over 8 bases. The CDR3 has 16 residues. CDR1 and CDR2 (germline): ENHRY, SYGVKD. J was trimmed by 9 bases and V by 6 bases; bases with no gene match: 16. The CDR3 coding sequence is TGTGCCATCAGCTCCCTCGGCGGGGGGTCGGGTCGTGAGCAGTTCTTC. Its translation: CAISSLGGGSGREQFF.

The rearrangement joins TRBV15 to TRBJ2-7; 9 bases map to TRBD2. CDR1 is LNHNV and CDR2 is YYDKDF in the germline V gene (reference sequence). Losses at the gene ends were 0 bases for V and 1 base for J; bases not matched to a gene: 4. This CDR3 is 16 amino acids long. In DNA form, the CDR3 reads TGTGCCACCAGCAGAGATCTCCTAGCGGGGTCCTACGAGCAGTACTTC. Amino acid sequence: CATSRDLLAGSYEQYF.

This sequence joins TRBV15 and TRBJ2-1; 14 nucleotides line up with TRBD2. The CDR3 has 16 residues. The germline V gene encodes CDR1 LNHNV and CDR2 YYDKDF (reference sequence). The V gene end was trimmed by 1 base and the J gene end by 7 bases; junction bases not matched to a gene: 3. CDR3 region: CATSRGTSGGFNEQFF. The CDR3 region has the DNA TGTGCCACCAGCAGAGGGACTAGCGGGGGGTTTAATGAGCAGTTCTTC. Filled out from reference TRBV15 and TRBJ2-1, the complete variable domain reads DAMVIQNPRYQVTQFGKPVTLSCSQTLNHNVMYWYQQKSSQAPKLLFHYYDKDFNNEADTPDNFQSRRPNTSFCFLDIRSPGLGDTAMYLCATSRGTSGGFNEQFFGPGTRLTVL.

The genes are TRBV5-4 and TRBJ1-1, with TRBD1 as a possible D gene (5 bases). V was pared by 5 bases and J by 5 bases, with 19 bases between. The CDR3 runs 15 residues. Germline V lookup: CDR1 SGHNT, CDR2 YYREEE (reference sequence). CDR3 protein: CASRSQTGGRTEAFF. DNA for the CDR3: TGTGCCAGCAGATCCCAAACGGGGGGTCGAACTGAAGCTTTCTTT.

The chain employs TRBV3-1 (or the pseudogene TRBV3-2) and TRBJ2-5, with 9 bases that match TRBD2. Germline CDR1 is LGHDT and CDR2 is YNNKEL (reference sequence). The ends lost 8 bases at V and 3 bases at J; junction bases unmatched: 4. This CDR3 has 13 amino acids. The CDR3 DNA reads as TGTGCCAGCGAACAGCGGGGGGAAGAGACCCAGTACTTC. It encodes CASEQRGEETQYF.

This chain joins TRBV6-5 and TRBJ1-2; 8 nucleotides match TRBD1. The ends lost 8 bases at V and 3 bases at J; junction bases unmatched: 8. This CDR3 spans 14 amino acids. Germline-derived CDR1 and CDR2 are MNHEY and SVGAGI. The CDR3 spells CASSSTGGDYGYTF. In DNA, the CDR3 is TGTGCCAGCTCCTCCACAGGGGGTGACTATGGCTACACCTTC.

V gene TRBV29-1 combines with J gene TRBJ2-7; D might be TRBD2 (5 bases). CDR1 and CDR2 from the germline V gene are SQVTM and ANQGSEA. Trimming cost V 7 bases and J 2 bases, with 15 bases left between them. This CDR3 contains 13 residues. As DNA, the CDR3 is TGCAGCGGGGGAGACGGCGGAGCCTACGAGCAGTACTTC. Amino acid sequence: CSGGDGGAYEQYF.

This chain connects TRBV4-1 to TRBJ1-6; TRBD1 matches at 8 bases. The J segment lost 8 bases and the V segment lost 4 bases, leaving 10 bases of the junction unmatched. Germline V lookup: CDR1 MGHRA, CDR2 YSYEKL. The CDR3 consists of 16 residues. In nucleotides, the CDR3 is TGCGCCAGCAGCCCTACCCGGGACAGGCCTTATTCACCCCTCCACTTT. Residues: CASSPTRDRPYSPLHF.

V usage is TRBV10-3 and J usage is TRBJ1-2; 7 positions match TRBD1. This CDR3 is built from 14 residues. Germline V gives CDR1 ENHRY, CDR2 SYGVKD. V shed 6 bases, J shed 8 bases, and the junction held 12 bases outside the gene matches. CDR3 nucleotides: TGTGCCATCAGCGCTATCGGGACAGCCTACGGCTACACCTTC. Translated: CAISAIGTAYGYTF.

The chain combines TRBV5-1 with TRBJ1-1, with 8 bases matching TRBD1. With 3 bases clipped from V and 3 bases from J, the junction kept 7 bases outside the gene matches. The CDR3 contains 15 residues. Germline-derived CDR1 and CDR2 are SGHRS and YFSETQ. The CDR3 loop is CASSYYPGGYTEAFF. The DNA of the CDR3 is TGCGCCAGCAGCTACTACCCAGGGGGCTACACTGAAGCTTTCTTT.

The V gene is TRBV21-1, the J gene TRBJ2-1; TRBD2, the table's D call, was not compared with the DNA. TRBV21-1 is a documented pseudogene. The CDR3 is 12 residues long. As DNA, the CDR3 is TGTGCCAGTCCCGAGCGGGGTGGTGAGCAGTTCTTC. Translated: CASPERGGEQFF.

The CDR3 DNA follows: TGTGCCAGTAGTCGACAGAGGGGGCCTTACGAGCAGTACTTC. Protein sequence: CASSRQRGPYEQYF. The rearrangement joins TRBV19 to TRBJ2-7; 7 bases are a match to TRBD1. Germline V gene sequence: CDR1 LNHDA, CDR2 SQIVND (reference sequence). J lost 4 bases, V lost 5 bases, and 8 bases had no gene match. The CDR3 totals 14 residues.

J is TRBJ1-6 and V is TRBV7-9; 9 nucleotides agree with TRBD1. In germline, CDR1 is SEHNR, CDR2 FQNEAQ (reference sequence). With 6 bases clipped from V and 6 bases from J, the junction kept 6 bases outside the gene matches. The length of the CDR3 is 15 residues. The CDR3 nucleotides read TGTGCCAGCAGTCAACAGGGGGCGGCTAATTCACCCCTCCACTTT. This gives the protein CASSQQGAANSPLHF.

The chain employs TRBV6-6 and TRBJ1-1; TRBD1 might be the D (6 bases). Germline loops: CDR1 MNHNY, CDR2 SVGAGI (reference sequence). This CDR3 has 14 amino acids. Deletions cut 6 bases from V and 3 bases from J, with 14 bases between. Here the CDR3 reads CASRPQGLDTEAFF. CDR3 bases: TGTGCCAGCAGACCTCAGGGGCTGGACACTGAAGCTTTCTTT.